The 27 T cell receptor beta chains given below trace back to one sample, sequenced in a study of stem cell transplantation in POMP-related autoinflammatory disease. Method: immunoSEQ multiplex PCR; TCRdb's copy keeps in-frame clones and lacks some. The repertoire holds some 26,000 clones, with 75% to 90% as singletons. The material sequenced was CD4+ T cells from PBMCs, taken before stem cell transplantation. Every receptor here comes from a human donor with POMP-related autoinflammation and immune dysregulation (PRAID).

This chain joins TRBV27 and TRBJ2-3; the D gene is possibly TRBD1 (6 bases). The V gene lost 8 bases and the J gene lost 4 bases, with 13 bases spanning the gap. The germline V gene encodes CDR1 MNHEY and CDR2 SMNVEV (reference sequence). There are 13 residues in the CDR3. The CDR3 nucleotides read TGTGCCAGCCTGGACAGTGGGGCAGATACGCAGTATTTT. This codes for CASLDSGADTQYF.

The chain combines TRBV5-5 with TRBJ1-5; a possible D gene is TRBD1 (5 bases). V was cut by 1 base and J by 6 bases, with 14 bases left in between. Germline CDR1 SGHKS, CDR2 YYEKEE (reference sequence). The CDR3 spans 15 residues. CDR3 DNA sequence: TGTGCCAGCAGCTTGTGGTCCGGGGCGGGTCAGCCCCAGCATTTT. Protein: CASSLWSGAGQPQHF.

Here the CDR3 DNA reads TGTGCCTGGAGTGTACTATCCAGTTGGGACACTGAAGCTTTCTTT. Its translation is CAWSVLSSWDTEAFF. The chain uses TRBV30 and TRBJ1-1; D unclear. Between the trimmed V and J ends, which lost 0 bases and 3 bases, there was a span of 14 bases. The V gene's germline CDR1 is GTSNPN and CDR2 SVGIG (reference sequence). The CDR3 runs 15 residues.

In the case of this clone: The conserved phenylalanine or tryptophan normally closing the CDR3 is absent here, so this likely arose from a read error. The chain recombines TRBV9 with TRBJ1-1, with 9 positions matching TRBD1. The CDR3 is made up of 13 amino acids. Germline V gene sequence: CDR1 SGDLS, CDR2 YYNGEE. The V segment lost 7 bases and the J segment 1 base; nucleotides outside the gene matches: 2. Here the CDR3 reads CASAGQGNTEAFS. CDR3 bases: TGTGCCAGCGCGGGACAGGGGAACACTGAAGCTTTCTCT.

V gene TRBV6-5 combines with J gene TRBJ2-1, with a tentative D call TRBD2 (5 bases). Germline loops: CDR1 MNHEY, CDR2 SVGAGI. V was cut by 0 bases and J by 7 bases, with 7 bases left in between. The length of the CDR3 is 13 residues. The CDR3 loop is CASSYSSVNEQFF. CDR3 nucleotide sequence: TGTGCCAGCAGTTACTCTAGCGTAAATGAGCAGTTCTTC.

The chain recombines TRBV15 with TRBJ2-7, with 9 bases identical to TRBD1. Looked up from germline, CDR1 is LNHNV and CDR2 is YYDKDF (reference sequence). This CDR3 contains 16 residues. J was trimmed by 5 bases and V by 1 base; bases with no gene match: 9. CDR3 sequence (DNA): TGTGCCACCAGCAGAGGAGGGACAGGGTTAATCCACGAGCAGTACTTC. As protein: CATSRGGTGLIHEQYF.

As regards this clone: The sample holds other DNA sequences that translate to the same CDR3. This chain joins TRBV5-1 and TRBJ1-2; a possible D gene is TRBD1 (5 bases). CDR3 size: 13 residues. Germline V gene sequence: CDR1 SGHRS, CDR2 YFSETQ. The ends were cut back, 4 bases at V and 3 bases at J, with 10 bases in the middle. CDR3 amino acids: CASSPEGYYGYTF. DNA for the CDR3: TGCGCCAGCAGCCCGGAGGGGTACTATGGCTACACCTTC.

This clone occurred once. The chain combines TRBV5-1 with TRBJ1-4; 10 positions match TRBD1. Germline CDR1 and CDR2: SGHRS and YFSETQ. V dropped 0 bases and J dropped 3; count of bases not matched to a gene: 8. The CDR3 covers 18 residues. The CDR3 nucleotides are TGCGCCAGCAGCTTGGCCGGGACAGGGGTTTTACCTAATGAAAAACTGTTTTTT. Protein: CASSLAGTGVLPNEKLFF.

This clone was seen just once. The rearrangement uses TRBV2 and TRBJ2-1; D unclear. Germline values: CDR1 SNHLY, CDR2 FYNNEI. The CDR3 consists of 11 residues. V was cut by 4 bases and J by 9 bases, with 7 bases left in between. The CDR3 DNA reads as TGTGCCAGCAGTGGGTCAGGTGAGCAGTTCTTC. This encodes CASSGSGEQFF.

The chain carries TRBV11-2 and TRBJ2-1, with 13 bases fitting TRBD2. Germline V gives CDR1 SGHAT, CDR2 FQNNGV. V lost 4 bases to trimming and J lost 4 bases; unmatched junction nucleotides: 7. This CDR3 contains 17 residues. The CDR3 here is CASSSRTSGGFYNEQFF. CDR3 bases: TGTGCCAGCAGCTCTAGGACTAGCGGGGGTTTTTACAATGAGCAGTTCTTC.

This clone came up once. This chain uses TRBV29-1 with TRBJ2-5; D is unresolved. With 4 bases removed from V and 1 base from J, the gap between germline ends came to 7 bases. The CDR3 runs 12 residues. The germline V gene has CDR1 SQVTM and CDR2 ANQGSEA. CDR3 residues: CSVGLSQETQYF. In nucleotides, the CDR3 is TGCAGCGTTGGCCTCTCCCAAGAGACCCAGTACTTC.

This chain joins TRBV6-9 and TRBJ2-6, with TRBD1 as a possible D gene (6 bases). Trimming took off 3 bases at V and 1 base at J, with 19 bases between the two ends. There are 19 residues in the CDR3. In germline, CDR1 is MNHGY, CDR2 SVAAGI. The CDR3 sequence: CASSYPKVSGASGANVLTF. The CDR3 DNA follows: TGTGCCAGCAGTTACCCCAAAGTTTCAGGGGCGTCTGGGGCCAACGTCCTGACTTTC.

This chain connects TRBV6-6 to TRBJ2-7; D remains ambiguous. The V and J ends lost 5 bases and 3 bases respectively, with 14 bases between them. Looked up from germline, CDR1 is MNHNY and CDR2 is SVGAGI (reference sequence). There are 14 residues in the CDR3. The CDR3 sequence is CASSPQGNSYEQYF. The CDR3 coding sequence is TGTGCCAGCAGTCCCCAAGGGAATAGCTACGAGCAGTACTTC.

This clone was seen once. CDR3 nucleotides: TGTGCCAGCAATAATGGATCGGGAAACACCATATATTTT. Protein: CASNNGSGNTIYF. The V call is TRBV5-4, the J call TRBJ1-3; D is uncertain. CDR1 SGHNT and CDR2 YYREEE come from the germline V gene (reference sequence). V lost 6 bases and J lost 4, with 11 bases in between. The CDR3 runs to 13 residues.

This chain links TRBV25-1 with TRBJ1-2, with D perhaps TRBD1 (5 bases). This CDR3 is built from 15 residues. Trimming stripped 6 bases from V and 6 bases from J, with 20 bases between. Germline-derived CDR1 and CDR2 are MGHDK and SYGVNS. The CDR3 bases are TGTGCCAGCAGCTCCCGGGGGGTTGGGCTTCATGGCTACACCTTC. Translating gives CASSSRGVGLHGYTF.

J is TRBJ2-2 and V is TRBV6-5, with D perhaps given as TRBD1 or TRBD2 (6 bases each). The CDR3 extends over 14 amino acids. Germline V gene lookup returns CDR1 MNHEY and CDR2 SVGAGI. V gave up 7 bases and J gave up 1 base, with 10 bases separating them. The CDR3 here is CASTKGGNTGELFF. The CDR3 DNA sequence: TGTGCCAGCACTAAGGGGGGGAACACCGGGGAGCTGTTTTTT.

The chain carries TRBV5-3 and TRBJ2-2; D possibly corresponds to TRBD2 (6 bases). Being an ORF, TRBV5-3 has a function that is uncertain. V was pared by 8 bases and J by 9 bases, with 23 bases between. The CDR3 totals 15 residues. CDR3 sequence reads: CARVAPAGGFRELFF. CDR3 nucleotide sequence: TGTGCCAGGGTCGCCCCGGCCGGGGGTTTTAGGGAGCTGTTTTTT.

This clone was seen a few times. This chain joins TRBV5-1 and TRBJ1-2; D might be TRBD1 (6 bases). The V gene's germline CDR1 is SGHRS and CDR2 YFSETQ. CDR3 length equals 14 residues. V shed 4 bases and J shed 8 bases, with 18 bases lying between them. The CDR3 region is CASSQEQGIYGYTF. The CDR3 DNA sequence: TGCGCCAGCAGCCAGGAGCAGGGGATCTACGGCTACACCTTC.

CDR3 coding DNA: TGTGCCAGCAGCCTTGGGACAGGGCTCAACACTGAAGCTTTCTTT. Translated: CASSLGTGLNTEAFF. This rearrangement joins TRBV11-1 to TRBJ1-1, with 9 bases fitting TRBD1. CDR3 size: 15 residues. Trimming removed 5 bases from V and 2 bases from J; junction bases left unmatched: 6. CDR1 and CDR2 (germline): SGHAT, FQDESV (reference sequence).

CDR3 region: CASSPGGPSSYNEQFF. The CDR3 region has the DNA TGTGCCAGCAGCCCCGGCGGGCCTAGCTCCTACAATGAGCAGTTCTTC. V usage is TRBV7-9 and J usage is TRBJ2-1; D possibly corresponds to TRBD2 (5 bases). The CDR3 totals 16 residues. V lost 5 bases and J lost 0, with 14 bases in between. CDR1 and CDR2 from the germline V gene are SEHNR and FQNEAQ (reference sequence).

This sequence joins TRBV6-5 and TRBJ1-1; tentatively, D is TRBD1 (5 bases). The CDR3 spans 13 residues. Germline CDR1 and CDR2: MNHEY and SVGAGI. V lost 5 bases and J 3 bases, leaving 10 bases between the germline ends. CDR3 in DNA: TGTGCCAGCAGTCCCCGAGGGGACACTGAAGCTTTCTTT. This encodes CASSPRGDTEAFF.

The genes are TRBV27 and TRBJ1-1; no definite D call. V shed 4 bases and J shed 8 bases, with 8 bases lying between them. Germline V gives CDR1 MNHEY, CDR2 SMNVEV (reference sequence). The CDR3 is 11 amino acids. CDR3 coding DNA: TGTGCCAGCAGTTCCCTCCGGGAAGCTTTCTTT. This codes for CASSSLREAFF.

This clone was seen more than once but under ten times. The chain joins TRBV5-4 to TRBJ2-7, with TRBD1 matching over 8 bases. Losses at the gene ends were 4 bases for V and 0 bases for J; bases not matched to a gene: 3. Germline CDR1 reads SGHNT; CDR2 reads YYREEE (reference sequence). This CDR3 is 14 amino acids long. The CDR3 is CASSKGQGSYEQYF. CDR3 nucleotides: TGTGCCAGCAGCAAAGGACAGGGCTCCTACGAGCAGTACTTC.

The chain uses TRBV4-2 and TRBJ2-1; tentatively, D is TRBD2 (6 bases). The CDR3 runs to 17 residues. The V end was cut by 2 bases, the J end by 8 bases, with 22 bases between. Germline V lookup: CDR1 LGHNA, CDR2 YNFKEQ. In DNA, the CDR3 is TGTGCCAGCAGCCAACCACTCGGGACTCCCGGGGAGTATGAGCAGTTCTTC. Its protein is CASSQPLGTPGEYEQFF.

The V gene is TRBV9, the J gene TRBJ1-1, with D possibly TRBD1 on 6 matching bases. Germline CDR1 is SGDLS and CDR2 is YYNGEE. The V gene lost 3 bases and the J gene lost 6 bases, with 15 bases spanning the gap. The CDR3 extends over 14 amino acids. DNA of the CDR3: TGTGCCAGCAGCGCGGACAGTTACGGAGCTGAAGCTTTCTTT. Amino acids: CASSADSYGAEAFF.

This clone was picked up one time. The chain combines TRBV2 with TRBJ2-1; 10 bases fit TRBD1. Germline values: CDR1 SNHLY, CDR2 FYNNEI. Trimming took 6 bases from V and 8 from J; bases not matched to a gene: 7. The CDR3 is made up of 14 amino acids. The CDR3 spells CASRPGQGLDEQFF. The CDR3 DNA sequence: TGTGCCAGCAGGCCGGGACAGGGGTTGGATGAGCAGTTCTTC.

The J gene is TRBJ1-1, the V gene TRBV14; D is possibly TRBD1 (6 bases). Between the trimmed V and J ends, which lost 1 base and 3 bases, there was a span of 12 bases. From germline, CDR1 is SGHDN and CDR2 FVKESK. The CDR3 runs 15 residues. The CDR3 reads CASSQVLQGHTEAFF. The CDR3 DNA reads as TGTGCCAGCAGCCAAGTGTTACAGGGACACACTGAAGCTTTCTTT.